This TCR beta chain comes out of a study of cytomegalovirus exposure and HLA in healthy donors. Both 60 Vbeta primers and 13 Jbeta primers went into the PCR. The assay was immunoSEQ multiplex PCR, and TCRdb's table has in-frame clones only and misses some. The sample has some 100,000 clones, approximately 80% seen once; the top ten hold about 3.1%. The germline V gene has CDR1 LNHDA and CDR2 SQIVND (reference sequence). V was trimmed by 10 bases and J by 0 bases, leaving 16 bases between them. The CDR3 runs 15 residues. Sequencing used PBMCs. This chain joins TRBV19 and TRBJ1-5, with a weak D call TRBD1 (6 bases). The TCR originated in a male donor in good health and CMV-seropositive. This chain's CDR3 is CATLPDRNSNQPQHF. CDR3 sequence (DNA): TGTGCCACCCTCCCGGACAGAAATAGCAATCAGCCCCAGCATTTT.